The clone carrying this TCR beta chain was recorded many times. These data originate in a study of T-cell reconstitution after alpha-beta-depleted transplantation in children. The ends lost 6 bases at V and 5 bases at J; junction bases unmatched: 5. The CDR3 totals 13 residues. Unique molecular identifiers were incorporated during preparation of the TCRbeta library. TCRdb reanalysed the PCR reads using MiXCR and keeps one entry per CDR3 protein. The sample has hundreds of thousands of distinct CDR3 sequences, about 15% seen once. This chain links TRBV12-3 or TRBV12-4 with TRBJ2-5; 8 nucleotides line up with TRBD2. The receptor's source is a human donor who donated a stem cell graft to a child with acute myeloid leukemia. This specimen consisted of PBMCs from the stem cell graft donor, obtained from the stem cell graft. The DNA of the CDR3 is TGTGCCAGCAGCGGGGGGGCCGAGGAGACCCAGTACTTC. Translation: CASSGGAEETQYF.